The 23 T cell receptor beta chains below come from one sample, sequenced in a study of Ad26.COV2.S vaccination and SARS-CoV-2 variants. Noted treatment: roughly 19 received Ad26.COV2.S at low or high dose, single or two shots; roughly five received placebo; per-sample allocation not given. Sample collection was performed on day 63 after the first vaccine or placebo injection. Data came from immunoSEQ multiplex PCR; TCRdb stores just in-frame clones and leaves some out. Among 350,000 to 500,000 clones listed, roughly nine tenths were seen once. Source: peripheral blood, taken in a trial of Ad26.COV2.S vaccine versus placebo. The receptors were sampled from a person between 18 and 65 years old who received the Ad26.COV2.S COVID-19 vaccine or a placebo.

The chain links TRBV6-2 or TRBV6-3 to TRBJ2-7; unclear D gene. CDR3 size: 15 residues. V was pared by 6 bases and J by 0 bases, with 15 bases between. Germline assignment: CDR1 MNHEY and CDR2 SVGEGT. The CDR3 bases are TGTGCCAGCAGCCCACGAACAGAGAGCTCCTACGAGCAGTACGTC. This translates into CASSPRTESSYEQYV.

V gene TRBV7-8 combines with J gene TRBJ1-1, with D hard to call. This CDR3 has 12 residues. V was shortened by 8 bases and J by 10 bases, with 17 bases between the two germline ends. Germline CDR1 reads SGHVS; CDR2 reads FQNEAQ. The CDR3 nucleotides read TGTGCCAGCGGCAACCTTGGGCGGGGAGCTTTCTTT. It translates to CASGNLGRGAFF.

This clone has only a few counts. The chain uses TRBV7-2 and TRBJ2-3; D might be TRBD1 or TRBD2, each matching 5 bases. The CDR3 sequence is 16 residues long. Trimming removed 4 bases at V and 4 bases at J, with 18 bases between. CDR1 and CDR2 (germline): SGHTA, FQGNSA. The CDR3 loop reads CASSSLGPLQPDTQYF. The CDR3 DNA sequence: TGTGCCAGCAGCTCCCTGGGACCTCTACAGCCAGATACGCAGTATTTT.

The chain recombines TRBV18 with TRBJ2-1; 10 positions match TRBD2. V was pared by 4 bases and J by 2 bases, with 2 bases of the junction left unmatched. The CDR3 runs 15 residues. The germline V gene has CDR1 KGHSH and CDR2 LQKENI. The CDR3: CASSLGLATYNEQFF. CDR3 DNA sequence: TGTGCCAGCTCACTGGGACTAGCGACCTACAATGAGCAGTTCTTC.

V gene TRBV4-3 combines with J gene TRBJ1-2, with 8 bases lining up with TRBD1. This CDR3 contains 16 residues. Germline V gene lookup returns CDR1 LGHNA and CDR2 YSLEER. The trim removed 4 bases at V and 4 bases at J, leaving 11 bases unmatched. CDR3 sequence (DNA): TGCGCCAGCAGCCGCTATGGGACAGGCGACCGCTATGGCTACACCTTC. Translated, it gives CASSRYGTGDRYGYTF.

The chain couples TRBV4-3 to TRBJ2-2; weak D call: TRBD2 (6 bases). This CDR3 has 17 amino acids. V was cut by 0 bases and J by 0 bases, with 11 bases left in between. Germline CDR1 and CDR2: LGHNA and YSLEER. The CDR3 sequence is CASSQDWASANTGELFF. In DNA, the CDR3 is TGCGCCAGCAGCCAAGATTGGGCTAGCGCGAACACCGGGGAGCTGTTTTTT.

The rearrangement uses TRBV30 and TRBJ1-2; 7 bases align to TRBD1. The CDR3 totals 16 residues. Germline CDR1 GTSNPN, CDR2 SVGIG (reference sequence). J lost 5 bases, V lost 2 bases, and 14 bases had no gene match. DNA of the CDR3: TGTGCCTGGAGTCGACAAACCCCCGACAGGGCGTATGGCTACACCTTC. It yields the protein CAWSRQTPDRAYGYTF.

This rearrangement joins TRBV11-2 to TRBJ2-7; D gene unclear. Deletions cut 7 bases from V and 2 bases from J, with 21 bases between. The CDR3 covers 16 residues. Germline V gives CDR1 SGHAT, CDR2 FQNNGV. This CDR3 is CASTYDMSVVTYEQYF. The DNA of the CDR3 is TGTGCCAGCACCTATGATATGAGTGTGGTAACCTACGAGCAGTACTTC.

The chain combines TRBV4-3 with TRBJ1-6; D is possibly TRBD1 (5 bases). This CDR3 is built from 15 residues. Between the trimmed V and J ends, which lost 4 bases and 10 bases, there was a span of 17 bases. Per germline, CDR1 LGHNA and CDR2 YSLEER. The CDR3 DNA follows: TGCGCCAGCAGCCGGGTCGGGACGCCGGGATCACCCCTCCACTTT. Translated, it gives CASSRVGTPGSPLHF.

The gene calls are TRBV7-6 and TRBJ2-6, with a weak D call TRBD2 (6 bases). V lost 3 bases and J 0 bases, leaving 15 bases between the germline ends. Looked up from germline, CDR1 is SGHVS and CDR2 is FNYEAQ. The CDR3 is 18 residues long. The chain's CDR3 is CASSFRGRGISGANVLTF. CDR3 coding DNA: TGTGCCAGCAGCTTTCGGGGGAGAGGGATCTCTGGGGCCAACGTCCTGACTTTC.

The chain is built from TRBV10-3 and TRBJ1-5; weak D call: TRBD1 (5 bases). V shed 0 bases and J shed 3 bases, with 12 bases lying between them. Germline CDR1 is ENHRY and CDR2 is SYGVKD. The CDR3 covers 16 residues. In DNA form, the CDR3 reads TGTGCCATCAGTGAGTCGTGGGGGGTTAACAATCAGCCCCAGCATTTT. Translating it yields CAISESWGVNNQPQHF.

J is TRBJ2-1 and V is TRBV7-2; 12 positions agree with TRBD2. V trimming: 1 base; J trimming: 4 bases; junction bases outside the gene matches: 2. The germline CDR1 and CDR2 sequences are SGHTA and FQGNSA. This CDR3 has 16 amino acids. The CDR3 DNA follows: TGTGCCAGCAGCTTAGGACTAGCGGGGGAGTACAATGAGCAGTTCTTC. Its translation: CASSLGLAGEYNEQFF.

This clone came up a few times. The chain links TRBV3-1 (or the pseudogene TRBV3-2) to TRBJ2-7, with D maybe TRBD1 (5 bases). The CDR3 totals 15 residues. Germline V CDR1 and CDR2: LGHDT, YNNKEL (reference sequence). V shed 1 base and J shed 1 base, with 11 bases lying between them. The CDR3 coding sequence is TGTGCCAGCAGCCAAGGGATAGACAGTTCCTACGAGCAGTACGTC. It yields the protein CASSQGIDSSYEQYV.

The chain is built from TRBV20-1 and TRBJ1-2; 7 bases map to TRBD1. The germline V gene encodes CDR1 DFQATT and CDR2 SNEGSKA (reference sequence). This CDR3 spans 11 amino acids. J lost 5 bases, V lost 6 bases, and 3 bases had no gene match. CDR3 amino acids: CSAEQGYGYTF. The DNA of the CDR3 is TGCAGTGCGGAACAGGGGTATGGCTACACCTTC.

The rearrangement links TRBV19 to TRBJ1-2; 8 nucleotides align to TRBD1. Germline trimming cut 5 bases from V and 5 bases from J; bases unmatched to any gene: 7. CDR3 length: 14 amino acids. Germline V gene data show CDR1 as LNHDA and CDR2 as SQIVND (reference sequence). The CDR3 region is CASSGGQATYGYTF. DNA of the CDR3: TGTGCCAGTAGTGGGGGACAGGCGACGTATGGCTACACCTTC.

This rearrangement joins TRBV27 to TRBJ1-4; no reliable D call. Trimming left V 3 bases short and J 5 bases short, with 13 bases between. This CDR3 region has 15 residues. In germline, CDR1 is MNHEY, CDR2 SMNVEV (reference sequence). The CDR3 region has the DNA TGTGCCAGCAGTTTCCCGATCCAAACAAATGAAAAACTGTTTTTT. Its translation: CASSFPIQTNEKLFF.

The rearrangement links TRBV5-1 to TRBJ2-1; a possible D gene is TRBD1 (5 bases). Looked up from germline, CDR1 is SGHRS and CDR2 is YFSETQ. This CDR3 comprises 13 residues. The V end lost 0 bases, the J end lost 9 bases, and 10 bases lay between the germline ends. This CDR3 is CASSLVDNLEQFF. CDR3 nucleotides: TGCGCCAGCAGCTTGGTGGACAACCTTGAGCAGTTCTTC.

J is TRBJ2-5 and V is TRBV7-6; D may be TRBD1 (6 bases). Germline lookup yields CDR1 SGHVS and CDR2 FNYEAQ. This CDR3 is built from 12 residues. V was shortened by 5 bases and J by 8 bases, with 12 bases between the two germline ends. CDR3 DNA sequence: TGTGCCAGCAGCGGGGGCCCGGGTACCCAGTACTTC. This encodes CASSGGPGTQYF.

This clone was recorded once. The gene calls are TRBV5-4 and TRBJ2-3, with TRBD1 matching 8 bases. With V trimmed by 0 bases and J by 1 base, 4 bases remained unmatched. The germline V gene has CDR1 SGHNT and CDR2 YYREEE (reference sequence). CDR3 size: 16 residues. This CDR3 reads CASSLARGQGTDTQYF. The CDR3, as DNA: TGTGCCAGCAGCTTGGCGAGGGGACAGGGCACAGATACGCAGTATTTT. Combining the CDR3 with reference TRBV5-4 and TRBJ2-3 gives the whole variable domain ETGVTQSPTHLIKTRGQQVTLRCSSQSGHNTVSWYQQALGQGPQFIFQYYREEENGRGNFPPRFSGLQFPNYSSELNVNALELDDSALYLCASSLARGQGTDTQYFGPGTRLTVL.

The genes are TRBV5-5 and TRBJ1-1; D ambiguous. V gave up 3 bases and J gave up 2 bases, with 8 bases separating them. The CDR3 length is 13 residues. Germline lookup yields CDR1 SGHKS and CDR2 YYEKEE (reference sequence). DNA of the CDR3: TGTGCCAGCAGCTATCAGGTTAACACTGAAGCTTTCTTT. Its translation: CASSYQVNTEAFF.

V and J are TRBV9 and TRBJ1-1; 7 bases map to TRBD1. CDR3 length: 15 residues. CDR1 is SGDLS and CDR2 is YYNGEE in the germline V gene. After removal of 6 bases from V and 0 bases from J, the junction contained 8 bases not matched to a gene. Here the CDR3 DNA reads TGTGCCAGCAACAAGGGGGCAGGTCTGAACACTGAAGCTTTCTTT. Protein: CASNKGAGLNTEAFF.

The chain combines TRBV3-1 (or the pseudogene TRBV3-2) with TRBJ2-5; TRBD1 aligns across 7 bases. Germline V lookup: CDR1 LGHDT, CDR2 YNNKEL (reference sequence). This CDR3 comprises 14 residues. Trimming cost V 0 bases and J 3 bases; bases outside gene matches: 1. Here the CDR3 DNA reads TGTGCCAGCAGCCAAGATGACAGGGAAGAGACCCAGTACTTC. It encodes CASSQDDREETQYF.

The chain employs TRBV1 and TRBJ2-7; the table's D call, TRBD1, has no DNA check behind it. TRBV1 has pseudogene status. CDR3 length equals 12 residues. The CDR3 region has the DNA TGCACCAGCAGCCAAGAGGACAACGAGCAGTACGTC. Amino acids: CTSSQEDNEQYV.